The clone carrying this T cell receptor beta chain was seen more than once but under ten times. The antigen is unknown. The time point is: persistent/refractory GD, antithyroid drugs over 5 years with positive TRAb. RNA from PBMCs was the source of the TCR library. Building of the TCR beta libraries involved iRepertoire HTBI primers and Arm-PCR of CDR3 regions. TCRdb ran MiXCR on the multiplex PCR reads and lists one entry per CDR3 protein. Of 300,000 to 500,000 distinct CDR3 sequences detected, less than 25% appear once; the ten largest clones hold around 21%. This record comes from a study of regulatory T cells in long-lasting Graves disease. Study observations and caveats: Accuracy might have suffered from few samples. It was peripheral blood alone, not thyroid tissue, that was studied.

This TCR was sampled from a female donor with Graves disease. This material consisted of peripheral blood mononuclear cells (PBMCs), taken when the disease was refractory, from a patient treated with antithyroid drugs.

In DNA form, the CDR3 reads TGTGCCAGCAGAGGCCAGGGCGGGGCCTCCACAGATACGCAGTATTTT. It specifies CASRGQGGASTDTQYF. The chain employs TRBV7-2 and TRBJ2-3; a weak D match, TRBD2 (6 bases). CDR1 is SGHTA and CDR2 is FQGNSA in the germline V gene. The germline V and J ends were trimmed by 6 bases and 2 bases, with 18 bases remaining between them. The CDR3 is made up of 16 amino acids.